The 20 T cell receptor beta chains below come from one sample, sequenced in a study of brain T cells in children with intractable seizures (dated by TCRdb to 2020 to 2022). Library creation used the immunoSEQ multiplex PCR assay. TCRdb retrieved this table from immuneACCESS and kept in-frame rearrangements only. Not all clones are present; in checked studies, unresolved V genes account for under half, and no reason is known for the remainder. This sample has under 400,000 clones in its table, and about 93% of those were observed once. 4.5% to 7% of the sample is taken by the ten largest. What the time point label conveys for this sample: blood from clinic visit 5 months post-surgery; TSC patient then seizure free. The starting material was peripheral blood, obtained around 5 months after surgery. These receptors all come from a boy less than two years old with tuberous sclerosis and intractable seizures.

The chain employs TRBV5-5 and TRBJ2-1, with 7 positions matching TRBD2. This CDR3 has 14 amino acids. Looked up from germline, CDR1 is SGHKS and CDR2 is YYEKEE (reference sequence). V lost 7 bases and J lost 4; bases outside the gene matches: 8. The CDR3 nucleotides read TGTGCCAGCTCCCGGGGGGATACTTACAATGAGCAGTTCTTC. It translates to CASSRGDTYNEQFF.

For the CDR3, the DNA is TGTGCCTGGAGTCGGTCAGGGGGCGTTTTACAGACCCAGTACTTC. Residues: CAWSRSGGVLQTQYF. V is TRBV30 and J is TRBJ2-5; 8 positions match TRBD1. Germline V lookup: CDR1 GTSNPN, CDR2 SVGIG (reference sequence). The CDR3 runs 15 residues. The J segment lost 6 bases and the V segment lost 2 bases, leaving 11 bases of the junction unmatched.

V usage is TRBV4-1 and J usage is TRBJ1-5; D possibly corresponds to TRBD1 (6 bases). The CDR3 contains 15 residues. V lost 3 bases and J 7 bases, leaving 16 bases between the germline ends. Germline V lookup: CDR1 MGHRA, CDR2 YSYEKL. CDR3 coding DNA: TGCGCCAGCAGCCACCTGGCGGACAGTGGCCAGCCCCAGCATTTT. Protein product: CASSHLADSGQPQHF.

This chain joins TRBV5-1 and TRBJ2-1; D unclear. CDR1 is SGHRS and CDR2 is YFSETQ in the germline V gene. This CDR3 contains 13 residues. V was clipped by 0 bases and J by 4 bases, with 5 bases between them. The CDR3 nucleotides read TGCGCCAGCAGCTTGGTTCGGTACAATGAGCAGTTCTTC. Translated, it gives CASSLVRYNEQFF.

This sequence joins TRBV4-1 and TRBJ2-3, with D perhaps being TRBD1 or TRBD2 (6 bases each). The germline V gene encodes CDR1 MGHRA and CDR2 YSYEKL. The CDR3 is 15 amino acids. Trimming pared 1 base from V and 5 bases from J, leaving 13 bases between. The CDR3 sequence is CASSQVGGGLDTQYF. The CDR3 coding sequence is TGCGCCAGCAGCCAAGTTGGTGGGGGGCTAGATACGCAGTATTTT.

The chain links TRBV11-2 to TRBJ2-1; 16 positions agree with TRBD2. This CDR3 contains 15 residues. Trimming took 6 bases from V and 7 from J; bases not matched to a gene: 3. Germline V lookup: CDR1 SGHAT, CDR2 FQNNGV. The CDR3 DNA is TGTGCCAGCAGGGGGACTAGCGGGAGGGTAAATGAGCAGTTCTTC. It encodes CASRGTSGRVNEQFF.

The chain is built from TRBV2 and TRBJ2-2, with D perhaps matching TRBD1 (5 bases). The CDR3 has 14 residues. The germline gives CDR1 SNHLY, CDR2 FYNNEI. Trimming took off 9 bases at V and 1 base at J, with 12 bases between the two ends. The chain's CDR3 is CASVWGRNTGELFF. CDR3 sequence (DNA): TGTGCCAGTGTCTGGGGCCGGAACACCGGGGAGCTGTTTTTT.

This chain uses TRBV27 with TRBJ1-6; the D is unclear. V dropped 0 bases and J dropped 7 bases, with 10 bases sitting between them. The CDR3 spans 15 residues. The germline CDR1 and CDR2 sequences are MNHEY and SMNVEV (reference sequence). For the CDR3, the DNA is TGTGCCAGCAGTTTATCCCGGATGAAGAATTCACCCCTCCACTTT. Translating it yields CASSLSRMKNSPLHF.

The chain links TRBV6-1 to TRBJ2-1, with D possibly TRBD2 on 6 matching bases. Germline CDR1 MNHNS, CDR2 SASEGT. Trimming left V 2 bases short and J 5 bases short, with 7 bases between. The CDR3 consists of 13 residues. DNA of the CDR3: TGTGCCAGCAGTGAACTAGCGAACAATGAGCAGTTCTTC. Its translation is CASSELANNEQFF.

V gene TRBV7-9 combines with J gene TRBJ2-1; unclear D gene. CDR1 SEHNR and CDR2 FQNEAQ come from the germline V gene (reference sequence). Deletions cut 3 bases from V and 9 bases from J, with 12 bases between. The CDR3 loop spans 13 amino acids. CDR3 protein: CASSLSPGVEQFF. CDR3 sequence (DNA): TGTGCCAGCAGCTTGTCCCCCGGTGTTGAGCAGTTCTTC.

The V call is TRBV9, the J call TRBJ2-5; no firm D call. The CDR3 has 14 amino acids. V lost 2 bases, J lost 2 bases, and 10 bases lay in between. Per germline, CDR1 SGDLS and CDR2 YYNGEE. In DNA form, the CDR3 reads TGTGCCAGCAGCGTGTCCCGTGGGCAAGAGACCCAGTACTTC. This encodes CASSVSRGQETQYF.

This chain connects TRBV27 to TRBJ1-2; TRBD1 matches 7 bases. The trim removed 5 bases at V and 2 bases at J, leaving 17 bases unmatched. This CDR3 has 18 amino acids. Germline values: CDR1 MNHEY, CDR2 SMNVEV (reference sequence). CDR3 DNA: TGTGCCAGCAGTCCCTACGGGACAGATCATTTAGAGAACTATGGCTACACCTTC. It encodes CASSPYGTDHLENYGYTF.

The chain joins TRBV6-5 to TRBJ1-3; D is ambiguous. Germline loops: CDR1 MNHEY, CDR2 SVGAGI. Trimming removed 3 bases at V and 0 bases at J, with 9 bases between. The CDR3 contains 15 residues. CDR3 sequence: CASSYNGDSGNTIYF. Here the CDR3 DNA reads TGTGCCAGCAGTTATAACGGAGACTCTGGAAACACCATATATTTT.

This chain uses TRBV15 with TRBJ2-7; TRBD2 matches 7 bases. From germline, CDR1 is LNHNV and CDR2 YYDKDF (reference sequence). This CDR3 contains 16 residues. Trimming took 0 bases from V and 2 from J; bases not matched to a gene: 7. CDR3 nucleotides: TGTGCCACCAGCAGAGATCTGCCAGGGAGGGCCTACGAGCAGTACTTC. This codes for CATSRDLPGRAYEQYF.

This clone occurred once. This sequence joins TRBV7-8 and TRBJ1-6, with 11 bases lining up with TRBD1. The CDR3 is 14 residues long. Germline loops: CDR1 SGHVS, CDR2 FQNEAQ. After removal of 3 bases from V and 9 bases from J, the junction contained 1 base not matched to a gene. The CDR3 loop is CASSFGQGASPLHF. CDR3 nucleotide sequence: TGTGCCAGCAGCTTTGGACAGGGGGCTTCACCCCTCCACTTT.

The chain employs TRBV6-2 or TRBV6-3 and TRBJ2-1, with TRBD2 as a possible D gene (5 bases). Trimming removed 5 bases at V and 6 bases at J, with 11 bases between. Germline lookup yields CDR1 MNHEY and CDR2 SVGEGT. CDR3 length equals 13 residues. Here the CDR3 reads CASSNGLLNEQFF. CDR3 in DNA: TGTGCCAGCAGTAACGGACTTCTCAATGAGCAGTTCTTC.

The rearrangement joins TRBV10-3 to TRBJ2-2; 10 bases map to TRBD2. Germline loops: CDR1 ENHRY, CDR2 SYGVKD. V lost 3 bases and J lost 4; bases outside the gene matches: 2. The CDR3 loop spans 15 amino acids. CDR3 bases: TGTGCCATCAGTGAAAGCGGGGGGGCCACCGGGGAGCTGTTTTTT. This sequence encodes CAISESGGATGELFF.

V usage is TRBV7-9 and J usage is TRBJ1-2; D is unclear. V dropped 1 base and J dropped 4 bases, with 7 bases sitting between them. The length of the CDR3 is 13 residues. The V gene's germline CDR1 is SEHNR and CDR2 FQNEAQ (reference sequence). DNA of the CDR3: TGTGCCAGCAGCTTAGGACCCGTCTATGGCTACACCTTC. Its protein is CASSLGPVYGYTF.

The chain combines TRBV6-5 with TRBJ1-5, with D possibly TRBD1 on 6 matching bases. This CDR3 is 13 amino acids long. V lost 6 bases and J 1 base, leaving 7 bases between the germline ends. Germline V gene data show CDR1 as MNHEY and CDR2 as SVGAGI. In DNA form, the CDR3 reads TGTGCCAGCAGACAGGGAAGCAATCAGCCCCAGCATTTT. Protein sequence: CASRQGSNQPQHF.

This clone was observed a single time. The chain is built from TRBV12-3 or TRBV12-4 and TRBJ1-1; TRBD1 matches 7 bases. J gave up 11 bases and V 7 bases, and 10 bases lay outside the gene matches. This CDR3 is built from 12 residues. The CDR3 nucleotides are TGTGCCAGCATCATAAGAACAGGGGACGCTTTCTTT. It translates to CASIIRTGDAFF.